This T cell receptor (beta chain) comes out of a study of siplizumab effects on memory and regulatory T cells. Study-level results: Phenotypic classification as naive or memory proved unattainable for roughly 75-95% of proliferating CD4+ or CD8+ clones. Memory T cells appeared less diverse than naive cells, which seemed to contribute substantially to alloresponse. Few alloreactive clones mapped to unstimulated subsets.

Each sample contributed 85,000 to 100,000 TCR templates to the assay. Assay: immunoSEQ multiplex PCR; the TCRdb copy retains only in-frame clones and omits some. Of more than 75,000 clones in the sample, around 97% are singletons; the top ten hold around 0.03%. Trimming pared 3 bases from V and 8 bases from J, leaving 13 bases between. From germline, CDR1 is SQVTM and CDR2 ANQGSEA. The CDR3 sequence is 13 residues long. About this clone: Antigen: not known.

The genes are TRBV29-1 and TRBJ1-4; D perhaps matches TRBD1 (5 bases). The sequencing input was naive CD4+ T cells sorted from blood. The clonotype comes from a human donor in good health. The CDR3 reads CSVDAPGQEKLFF. As DNA, the CDR3 is TGCAGCGTTGACGCTCCGGGGCAGGAAAAACTGTTTTTT.